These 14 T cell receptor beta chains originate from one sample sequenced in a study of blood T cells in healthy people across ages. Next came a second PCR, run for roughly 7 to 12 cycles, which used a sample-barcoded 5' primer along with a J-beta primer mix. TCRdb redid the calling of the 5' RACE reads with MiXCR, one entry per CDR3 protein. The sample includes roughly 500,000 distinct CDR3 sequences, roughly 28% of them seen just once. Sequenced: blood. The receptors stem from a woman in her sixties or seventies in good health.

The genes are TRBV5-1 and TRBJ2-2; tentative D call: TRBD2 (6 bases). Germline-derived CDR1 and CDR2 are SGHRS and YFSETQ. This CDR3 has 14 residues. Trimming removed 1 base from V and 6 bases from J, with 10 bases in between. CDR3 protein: CASSLLGEAGELFF. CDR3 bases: TGCGCCAGCAGCTTGTTGGGGGAGGCCGGGGAGCTGTTTTTT.

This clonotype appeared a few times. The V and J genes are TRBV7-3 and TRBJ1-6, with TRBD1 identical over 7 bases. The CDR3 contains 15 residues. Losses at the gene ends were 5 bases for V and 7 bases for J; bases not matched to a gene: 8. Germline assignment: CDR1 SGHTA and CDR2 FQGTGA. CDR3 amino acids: CASSLRPTGNSPLHF. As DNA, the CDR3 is TGTGCCAGCAGCCTCCGACCGACAGGGAATTCACCCCTCCACTTT.

CDR3 bases: TGTGCCAGCAGCAAGGGACACGGCTCGGAAGAGCAGTACTTC. Protein: CASSKGHGSEEQYF. V gene TRBV9 combines with J gene TRBJ2-5, with D tentatively TRBD1 (6 bases). The CDR3 has 14 amino acids. The V and J ends lost 4 bases and 11 bases respectively, with 21 bases between them. CDR1 and CDR2 (germline): SGDLS, YYNGEE. The whole variable domain, remainder taken from reference TRBV9 and TRBJ2-5, is DSGVTQTPKHLITATGQRVTLRCSPRSGDLSVYWYQQSLDQGLQFLIQYYNGEERAKGNILERFSAQQFPDLHSELNLSSLELGDSALYFCASSKGHGSEEQYFGPGTRLLVL.

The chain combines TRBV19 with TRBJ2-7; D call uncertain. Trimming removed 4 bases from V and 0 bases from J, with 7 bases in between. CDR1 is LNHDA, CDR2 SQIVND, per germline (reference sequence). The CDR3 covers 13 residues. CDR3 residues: CASSTWASYEQYF. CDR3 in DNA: TGTGCCAGTAGTACCTGGGCCTCCTACGAGCAGTACTTC.

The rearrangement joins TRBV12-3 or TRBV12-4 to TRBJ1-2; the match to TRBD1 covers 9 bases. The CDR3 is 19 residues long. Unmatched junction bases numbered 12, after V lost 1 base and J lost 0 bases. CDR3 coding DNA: TGTGCCAGCAGTTTAGAGAGTCTGGGGACAGGGTCATCTAACTATGGCTACACCTTC. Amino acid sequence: CASSLESLGTGSSNYGYTF.

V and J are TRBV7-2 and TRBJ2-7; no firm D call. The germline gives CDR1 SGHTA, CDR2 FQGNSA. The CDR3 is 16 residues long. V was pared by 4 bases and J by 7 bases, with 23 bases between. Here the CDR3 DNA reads TGTGCCAGCAGCTCTAGAGCCCCCGGAAATAGCCAGGAGCAGTACTTC. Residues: CASSSRAPGNSQEQYF. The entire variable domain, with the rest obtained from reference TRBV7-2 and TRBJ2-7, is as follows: GAGVSQSPSNKVTEKGKDVELRCDPISGHTALYWYRQSLGQGLEFLIYFQGNSAPDKSGLPSDRFSAERTGGSVSTLTIQRTQQEDSAVYLCASSSRAPGNSQEQYFGPGTRLTVT.

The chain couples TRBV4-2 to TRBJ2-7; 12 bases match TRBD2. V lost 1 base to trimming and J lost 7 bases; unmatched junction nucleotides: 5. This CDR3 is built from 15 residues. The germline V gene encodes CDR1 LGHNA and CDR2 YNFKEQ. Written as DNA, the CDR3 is TGTGCCAGCAGCCAAGGGGCCGGGACTAGCGGGGAGCAGTACTTC. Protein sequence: CASSQGAGTSGEQYF.

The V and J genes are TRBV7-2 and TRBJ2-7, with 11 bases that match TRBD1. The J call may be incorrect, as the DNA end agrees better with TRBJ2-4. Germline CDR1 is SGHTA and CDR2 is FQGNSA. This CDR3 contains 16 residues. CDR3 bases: TGTGCCAGCAGCATGGGACAGGGGGATGCCAAAAACATTCAGTACTTC. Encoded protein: CASSMGQGDAKNIQYF.

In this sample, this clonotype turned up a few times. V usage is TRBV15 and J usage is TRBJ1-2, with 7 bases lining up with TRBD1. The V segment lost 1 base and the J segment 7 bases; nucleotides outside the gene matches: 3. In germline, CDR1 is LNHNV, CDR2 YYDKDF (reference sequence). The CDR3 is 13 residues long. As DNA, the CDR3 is TGTGCCACCAGCAGAGGAGGGGGCACTGGCTACACCTTC. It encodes CATSRGGGTGYTF.

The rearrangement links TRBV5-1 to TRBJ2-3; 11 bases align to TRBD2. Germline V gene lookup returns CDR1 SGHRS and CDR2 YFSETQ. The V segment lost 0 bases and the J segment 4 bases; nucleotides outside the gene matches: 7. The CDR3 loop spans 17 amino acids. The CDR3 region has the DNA TGCGCCAGCAGCTTGGCCGAGACTAGCGGGGCCCCAGATACGCAGTATTTT. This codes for CASSLAETSGAPDTQYF.

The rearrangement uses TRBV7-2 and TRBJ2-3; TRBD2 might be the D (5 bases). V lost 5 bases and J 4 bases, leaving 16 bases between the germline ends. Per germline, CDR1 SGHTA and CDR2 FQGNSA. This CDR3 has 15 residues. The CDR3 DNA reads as TGTGCCAGCAGCGTAGTCCTACGGCGGGCAGATACGCAGTATTTT. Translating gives CASSVVLRRADTQYF.

The CDR3 here is CASSQAQGANEKLFF. The CDR3 DNA is TGCGCCAGCAGCCAAGCACAGGGGGCGAACGAAAAACTGTTTTTT. J is TRBJ1-4 and V is TRBV4-3, with 9 bases lining up with TRBD1. The germline V gene has CDR1 LGHNA and CDR2 YSLEER. The J segment lost 8 bases and the V segment lost 1 base, leaving 5 bases of the junction unmatched. CDR3 size: 15 residues.

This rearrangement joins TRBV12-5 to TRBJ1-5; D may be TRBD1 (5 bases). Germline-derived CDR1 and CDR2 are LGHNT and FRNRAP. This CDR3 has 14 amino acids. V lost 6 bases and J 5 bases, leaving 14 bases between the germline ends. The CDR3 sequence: CASGWDGPYQPQHF. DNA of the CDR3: TGTGCTAGTGGATGGGACGGGCCCTATCAGCCCCAGCATTTT. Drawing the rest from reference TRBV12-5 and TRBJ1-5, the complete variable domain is DARVTQTPRHKVTEMGQEVTMRCQPILGHNTVFWYRQTMMQGLELLAYFRNRAPLDDSGMPKDRFSAEMPDATLATLKIQPSEPRDSAVYFCASGWDGPYQPQHFGDGTRLSIL.

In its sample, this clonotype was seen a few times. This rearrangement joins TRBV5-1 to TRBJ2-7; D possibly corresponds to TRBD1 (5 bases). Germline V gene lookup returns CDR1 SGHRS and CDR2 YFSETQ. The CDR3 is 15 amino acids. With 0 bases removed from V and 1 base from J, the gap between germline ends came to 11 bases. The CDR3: CASSLAVGVSYEQYF. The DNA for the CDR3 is TGCGCCAGCAGCTTGGCGGTAGGGGTGTCCTACGAGCAGTACTTC.